This T cell receptor (beta chain) derives from a study of regulatory T cells in long-lasting Graves disease. The time point here: persistent/refractory GD, antithyroid drugs over 5 years with positive TRAb. The TCR library was made from RNA extracted from PBMCs. Trimming took 1 base from V and 4 from J, leaving 7 bases between them. Germline CDR1 reads SGHTA; CDR2 reads FQGNSA. This CDR3 comprises 13 residues. Ten or more counts support this clonotype. Its cognate antigen is unknown. Relying on iRepertoire HTBI primers and Arm-PCR of CDR3 regions, the team built TCR beta libraries. One entry per CDR3 protein results from TCRdb running MiXCR on the multiplex PCR reads. The sample has about 660,000 distinct CDR3 sequences, around 30% seen once; the top ten hold 35% to 55%. Study-level points and caveats: Public clonotype sharing was higher in persistent than newly diagnosed patients.

The chain couples TRBV7-2 to TRBJ1-2; D not resolved. This clonotype was sampled from a female donor with Graves disease. Sequencing was performed on peripheral blood mononuclear cells (PBMCs), taken when the disease was refractory, from a patient treated with antithyroid drugs. The CDR3: CASSLGRLYGYTF. CDR3 nucleotide sequence: TGTGCCAGCAGCTTAGGACGGCTCTATGGCTACACCTTC.